This T cell receptor beta chain was sequenced in a study of blood T cell repertoires in COVID-19. For the study at large: Specimens from acute and convalescent COVID-19 originated in the United States, Italy and Spain. T cells, B-cell-depleted T cells, or PBMCs provided the cDNA or gDNA that served as material.

There are 15 residues in the CDR3. Trimming cost V 4 bases and J 0 bases, with 12 bases left between them. Germline CDR1 and CDR2: SGHTS and YDEGEE. Authors' methods: The assay estimated nucleated cells by amplifying reference gene primers. The data were produced by immunoSEQ multiplex PCR, yet TCRdb's version contains in-frame clones alone and is incomplete. The DNA gave D and trimming, while V, J and clone size come from that table. The sample carries some 300,000 clones, roughly 90% recorded once. This receptor was identified in a woman in her twenties or thirties who had recovered from COVID-19. The rearrangement links TRBV5-8 to TRBJ2-3; TRBD2 might be the D (6 bases). The sample taken for sequencing was PBMCs or T cells enriched from blood (not recorded which). The CDR3 DNA sequence: TGTGCCAGCAGCCCCGGGACTGCTAGCACAGATACGCAGTATTTT. It encodes CASSPGTASTDTQYF. The full variable domain, its missing parts supplied by reference TRBV5-8 and TRBJ2-3, is EAGVTQSPTHLIKTRGQQATLRCSPISGHTSVYWYQQALGLGLQFLLWYDEGEERNRGNFPPRFSGRQFPNYSSELNVNALELEDSALYLCASSPGTASTDTQYFGPGTRLTVL.